The next 15 T cell receptor beta chains were all read from a single sample in a study of B cell selection in AIRE deficiency. Sorted regulatory T cells were CD4-positive, CD25-high and CD127-low or negative. Profiling relied on immunoSEQ multiplex PCR, and the TCRdb table lists in-frame clones only, not all of them. The table has tens of thousands of clones, approximately 92% seen once. The sample comprised CD4+CD25+ Tregs sorted from PBMCs. These TCRs come from a human donor in good health.

The chain couples TRBV5-1 to TRBJ1-2; D gene uncertain. V gave up 0 bases and J gave up 2 bases, with 8 bases separating them. This CDR3 comprises 14 residues. Germline CDR1 reads SGHRS; CDR2 reads YFSETQ. Here the CDR3 reads CASSLGHTNYGYTF. The CDR3 region has the DNA TGCGCCAGCAGCTTGGGACACACCAACTATGGCTACACCTTC.

The chain couples TRBV5-1 to TRBJ2-1, with TRBD1 identical over 9 bases. Germline trimming cut 6 bases from V and 12 bases from J; bases unmatched to any gene: 10. Germline V gene data show CDR1 as SGHRS and CDR2 as YFSETQ. The CDR3 runs 13 residues. CDR3 sequence reads: CASTDRGKKRQFF. CDR3 DNA sequence: TGCGCCAGCACAGACAGGGGGAAAAAAAGGCAGTTCTTC.

The V and J genes are TRBV15 and TRBJ2-7; D gene ambiguous. Germline V gene data show CDR1 as LNHNV and CDR2 as YYDKDF (reference sequence). V was cut by 3 bases and J by 7 bases, with 16 bases left in between. The CDR3 spans 14 residues. CDR3: CATSRGSLIREQYF. CDR3 coding DNA: TGTGCCACCAGCAGGGGCAGTCTGATTCGGGAGCAGTACTTC.

This clone has just one count. The rearrangement links TRBV5-1 to TRBJ1-1, with TRBD1 as a possible D gene (5 bases). Germline CDR1 is SGHRS and CDR2 is YFSETQ. The CDR3 loop spans 18 amino acids. V lost 0 bases and J lost 1, with 19 bases in between. CDR3: CASSLVGQGVGGNTEAFF. CDR3 bases: TGCGCCAGCAGCTTGGTGGGGCAGGGAGTGGGAGGGAACACTGAAGCTTTCTTT. The full variable domain, its missing parts supplied by reference TRBV5-1 and TRBJ1-1, is KAGVTQTPRYLIKTRGQQVTLSCSPISGHRSVSWYQQTPGQGLQFLFEYFSETQRNKGNFPGRFSGRQFSNSRSEMNVSTLELGDSALYLCASSLVGQGVGGNTEAFFGQGTRLTVV.

The chain joins TRBV2 to TRBJ2-5; 12 nucleotides align to TRBD2. Germline V gene data show CDR1 as SNHLY and CDR2 as FYNNEI. The CDR3 is made up of 15 amino acids. Trimming removed 8 bases from V and 1 base from J; junction bases left unmatched: 5. The CDR3 spells CASRTSGAIQETQYF. CDR3 nucleotide sequence: TGTGCCAGCCGGACTAGCGGGGCTATCCAAGAGACCCAGTACTTC.

This rearrangement joins TRBV9 to TRBJ1-3, with D tentatively TRBD1 (5 bases). Per the germline V gene, CDR1 is SGDLS and CDR2 is YYNGEE. CDR3 size: 15 residues. The V gene lost 0 bases and the J gene lost 2 bases, with 9 bases spanning the gap. The CDR3 sequence: CASSVAWGAGNTIYF. The CDR3 DNA follows: TGTGCCAGCAGCGTAGCTTGGGGGGCTGGAAACACCATATATTTT. The whole variable domain, filled in from reference TRBV9 and TRBJ1-3, reads DSGVTQTPKHLITATGQRVTLRCSPRSGDLSVYWYQQSLDQGLQFLIQYYNGEERAKGNILERFSAQQFPDLHSELNLSSLELGDSALYFCASSVAWGAGNTIYFGEGSWLTVV.

The chain recombines TRBV10-2 with TRBJ2-7; D gene ambiguous. This CDR3 spans 11 amino acids. The germline V gene has CDR1 WSHSY and CDR2 SAAADI. V lost 0 bases, J lost 3 bases, and 0 bases lay in between. CDR3 DNA sequence: TGCGCCAGCAGTGAGTCCTACGAGCAGTACTTC. Protein sequence: CASSESYEQYF.

This clone appeared once. The rearrangement links TRBV9 to TRBJ1-1; no clear D. Germline values: CDR1 SGDLS, CDR2 YYNGEE. Trimming stripped 5 bases from V and 4 bases from J, with 12 bases between. The CDR3 is 13 residues long. As DNA, the CDR3 is TGTGCCAGCAGGGTTTTAAGAGGCACTGAAGCTTTCTTT. Translated, it gives CASRVLRGTEAFF.

The chain is built from TRBV6-6 and TRBJ1-2; 7 bases match TRBD1. Trimming at V came to 7 bases and at J to 4 bases, leaving 9 bases not matched to a gene. Looked up from germline, CDR1 is MNHNY and CDR2 is SVGAGI (reference sequence). CDR3 length: 14 amino acids. The CDR3 sequence: CASTHGEGAYGYTF. The CDR3 DNA sequence: TGTGCCAGCACCCACGGAGAGGGGGCCTATGGCTACACCTTC.

The chain combines TRBV11-2 with TRBJ1-1; the D gene is possibly TRBD1 (5 bases). CDR3 length equals 16 residues. Looked up from germline, CDR1 is SGHAT and CDR2 is FQNNGV. Trimming shortened V by 5 bases and J by 1 base, and 17 bases separated the two germline ends. In DNA, the CDR3 is TGTGCCAGCAGCCCGAGAGGTCTCACAGGGAACACTGAAGCTTTCTTT. Its translation: CASSPRGLTGNTEAFF.

The chain is built from TRBV7-8 and TRBJ2-5; D gene uncertain. V lost 5 bases and J lost 4, with 5 bases in between. This CDR3 contains 11 residues. Germline CDR1 reads SGHVS; CDR2 reads FQNEAQ. The DNA for the CDR3 is TGTGCCAGCAGCGTGGGAGAGACCCAGTACTTC. Translated, it gives CASSVGETQYF.

This chain joins TRBV19 and TRBJ1-1; possibly TRBD1 for D (5 bases). The ends were cut back, 6 bases at V and 0 bases at J, with 14 bases in the middle. Germline V gene lookup returns CDR1 LNHDA and CDR2 SQIVND (reference sequence). This CDR3 spans 15 amino acids. The CDR3: CASSADRQLNTEAFF. The CDR3, as DNA: TGTGCCAGTAGCGCAGACCGACAGTTGAACACTGAAGCTTTCTTT.

This sequence joins TRBV23-1 and TRBJ2-4, with 7 bases aligning to TRBD1. TRBV23-1 belongs to the ORF category, with a function that is uncertain. The CDR3 spans 14 residues. After removal of 6 bases from V and 4 bases from J, the junction contained 6 bases not matched to a gene. CDR3 in DNA: TGCGCCAGCAGACCTCAGGGGGTAAAAAACATTCAGTACTTC. Its protein is CASRPQGVKNIQYF.

The chain combines TRBV7-2 with TRBJ1-2; possibly TRBD1 for D (5 bases). The germline CDR1 and CDR2 sequences are SGHTA and FQGNSA. V was clipped by 1 base and J by 7 bases, with 10 bases between them. The length of the CDR3 is 13 residues. The CDR3 nucleotides read TGTGCCAGCAGCTTAGTCACCAGGGCTGGCTACACCTTC. Translated, it gives CASSLVTRAGYTF.

V usage is TRBV7-2 and J usage is TRBJ1-1; no definite D call. V lost 0 bases to trimming and J lost 6 bases, with 14 bases between them. Germline V lookup: CDR1 SGHTA, CDR2 FQGNSA. This CDR3 comprises 15 residues. CDR3 coding DNA: TGTGCCAGCAGCTTAGCGTACGGGCAGCTCGCTGAAGCTTTCTTT. Its protein product is CASSLAYGQLAEAFF.